The clone carrying this TCR beta chain appeared a few times. Its matching antigen is unknown. TCRdb ran MiXCR on the 5' RACE reads and lists one entry per CDR3 protein. The table includes around 250,000 distinct CDR3 sequences, roughly 32% detected once. The V gene's germline CDR1 is MDHEN and CDR2 SYDVKM. V was clipped by 7 bases and J by 0 bases, with 10 bases between them. This CDR3 comprises 13 residues. This entry is derived from a study of CD8 T cells in ankylosing spondylitis. Study conclusions and caveats: Earlier work had already found some motif variants in reactive arthritis synovial fluid and blood. A TCR beta motif of eight highly homologous variants appeared characteristic of ankylosing spondylitis blood. Within peripheral blood, clones linked to disease were CD8+ and relatively rare.

This chain connects TRBV28 to TRBJ2-7, with D tentatively TRBD1 (6 bases). The origin of this receptor is a male donor with ankylosing spondylitis or in good health (not recorded which). The sample taken for sequencing was blood, either unsorted or a sorted T cell fraction (not recorded which). DNA of the CDR3: TGTGCCAGCACCGCAGGGGCCTCCTACGAGCAGTACTTC. Protein sequence: CASTAGASYEQYF.